These 26 T cell receptor beta chains were sequenced from one sample in a study of OX40 agonist ivuxolimab in advanced cancers. The repertoire was sequenced with immunoSEQ multiplex PCR; TCRdb's copy has only in-frame clones and lacks some. The sample holds about 59,000 clones, 85% to 90% seen once. The sequenced sample was CD4+ or CD8+ T cells sorted from blood, obtained in a trial of the OX40 agonist ivuxolimab. Receptors originate from an adult with an advanced solid tumor such as melanoma, head and neck, liver or kidney cancer.

The rearrangement joins TRBV27 to TRBJ2-3; D is unresolved. Germline CDR1 MNHEY, CDR2 SMNVEV (reference sequence). The V end lost 3 bases, the J end lost 4 bases, and 11 bases lay between the germline ends. The CDR3 length is 14 residues. CDR3 sequence: CASSFRSPADTQYF. Written as DNA, the CDR3 is TGTGCCAGCAGTTTTCGGAGTCCCGCAGATACGCAGTATTTT.

About this clone itself: The sample contains more than one DNA sequence encoding this CDR3. The chain couples TRBV6-5 to TRBJ1-2, with no clear D. Trimming pared 2 bases from V and 2 bases from J, leaving 9 bases between. CDR1 and CDR2 (germline): MNHEY, SVGAGI. This CDR3 is built from 14 residues. The CDR3 reads CASSYRGSNYGYTF. The CDR3 nucleotides are TGTGCCAGCAGTTACAGAGGCAGCAACTATGGCTACACCTTC.

The chain joins TRBV6-1 to TRBJ2-1; 7 bases line up with TRBD1. The CDR3 is made up of 18 amino acids. Germline CDR1 is MNHNS and CDR2 is SASEGT. With 3 bases clipped from V and 3 bases from J, the junction kept 14 bases outside the gene matches. CDR3 in amino acids: CASSDVTGVNFFYNEQFF. CDR3 DNA sequence: TGTGCCAGCAGTGACGTTACAGGGGTTAATTTTTTCTACAATGAGCAGTTCTTC.

This chain links TRBV2 with TRBJ2-5; no clear D gene. Trimming cost V 1 base and J 6 bases, with 0 bases left between them. The CDR3 runs 10 residues. CDR1 and CDR2 (germline): SNHLY, FYNNEI. DNA for the CDR3: TGTGCCAGCAGTGAAGAGACCCAGTACTTC. It translates to CASSEETQYF.

The V gene is TRBV6-6, the J gene TRBJ1-4; no clear D. This CDR3 spans 14 amino acids. The germline CDR1 and CDR2 sequences are MNHNY and SVGAGI (reference sequence). V was shortened by 2 bases and J by 8 bases, with 12 bases between the two germline ends. As DNA, the CDR3 is TGTGCCAGCAGTTACGGTGGTACCGGGGAAAAACTGTTTTTT. This translates into CASSYGGTGEKLFF.

The chain combines TRBV18 with TRBJ2-1; 9 bases are shared with TRBD1. J lost 7 bases, V lost 5 bases, and 21 bases had no gene match. The CDR3 is 19 residues long. The germline CDR1 and CDR2 sequences are KGHSH and LQKENI. The CDR3 region has the DNA TGTGCCAGCTCAACACTATTCGATGACAGGGGGTTAGTAGGGAATGAGCAGTTCTTC. This encodes CASSTLFDDRGLVGNEQFF.

This clone was observed once. The gene calls are TRBV11-3 and TRBJ2-1; 8 bases map to TRBD1. The germline V gene encodes CDR1 SGHNT and CDR2 YENEEA. Germline trimming cut 1 base from V and 6 bases from J; bases unmatched to any gene: 8. This CDR3 is 16 amino acids long. CDR3: CASSLGWAGGINEQFF. CDR3 DNA sequence: TGTGCCAGCAGCTTAGGATGGGCAGGGGGCATCAATGAGCAGTTCTTC.

The chain is built from TRBV6-6 and TRBJ2-3; D unclear. V was cut by 1 base and J by 2 bases, with 10 bases left in between. This CDR3 has 15 amino acids. From germline, CDR1 is MNHNY and CDR2 SVGAGI (reference sequence). The CDR3 region is CASSYYSVHTDTQYF. The CDR3 DNA is TGTGCCAGCAGTTACTACAGCGTCCACACAGATACGCAGTATTTT.

This clone appeared a few times. The chain recombines TRBV6-5 with TRBJ2-7; a possible D gene is TRBD2 (6 bases). V lost 5 bases and J lost 3, with 14 bases in between. This CDR3 region has 14 residues. Germline CDR1 is MNHEY and CDR2 is SVGAGI. Written as DNA, the CDR3 is TGTGCCAGCAGTCCTAAGGGACTCGTCTACGAGCAGTACTTC. Encoded protein: CASSPKGLVYEQYF.

The gene calls are TRBV7-9 and TRBJ2-1; 7 nucleotides match TRBD1. The germline CDR1 and CDR2 sequences are SEHNR and FQNEAQ (reference sequence). The CDR3 consists of 14 residues. J lost 8 bases, V lost 2 bases, and 6 bases had no gene match. CDR3 region: CASSLTQGNDEQFF. In DNA, the CDR3 is TGTGCCAGCAGCTTAACACAGGGGAACGATGAGCAGTTCTTC.

The CDR3 spells CASREPFRPPSYGYTF. DNA for the CDR3: TGCGCCAGCAGAGAGCCCTTCCGACCCCCTTCCTATGGCTACACCTTC. This chain connects TRBV5-1 to TRBJ1-2; no clear D. This CDR3 has 16 amino acids. CDR1 is SGHRS and CDR2 is YFSETQ in the germline V gene. The V gene lost 5 bases and the J gene lost 4 bases, with 21 bases spanning the gap.

CDR3 DNA sequence: TGTGCCAGCAGCAAAGCGCTTTCAGTCGATAGGGGGCGTCCCCCAATGAACACTGAAGCTTTCTTT. Its translation: CASSKALSVDRGRPPMNTEAFF. This chain joins TRBV21-1 and TRBJ1-1; the table assigns TRBD1, which was not confirmed against the DNA. TRBV21-1 is listed as a pseudogene. This CDR3 has 22 residues.

The chain couples TRBV29-1 to TRBJ1-3; no firm D call. The CDR3 contains 15 residues. Trimming left V 7 bases short and J 2 bases short, with 18 bases between. CDR1 is SQVTM and CDR2 is ANQGSEA in the germline V gene. This CDR3 is CSASADYLAGNTIYF. The CDR3 bases are TGCAGCGCCTCTGCGGACTACCTGGCTGGAAACACCATATATTTT.

This clone showed up just a few times. The V gene is TRBV28, the J gene TRBJ2-1; 9 bases map to TRBD1. J was trimmed by 6 bases and V by 9 bases; bases with no gene match: 15. The germline gives CDR1 MDHEN, CDR2 SYDVKM. CDR3 length: 16 residues. This CDR3 is CASKQDTGGGGNEQFF. In DNA, the CDR3 is TGTGCCAGTAAGCAAGATACAGGGGGCGGGGGCAATGAGCAGTTCTTC.

The V gene is TRBV30, the J gene TRBJ2-1; D possibly corresponds to TRBD1 (6 bases). V was clipped by 7 bases and J by 4 bases, with 17 bases between them. The germline gives CDR1 GTSNPN, CDR2 SVGIG (reference sequence). CDR3 length equals 14 residues. CDR3 DNA: TGTGCCTCTCCGAGGCAGGGGCAGTACAATGAGCAGTTCTTC. Translating gives CASPRQGQYNEQFF.

This sequence joins TRBV7-8 and TRBJ1-1; D unclear. This CDR3 is 14 amino acids long. The V end lost 1 base, the J end lost 1 base, and 7 bases lay between the germline ends. From germline, CDR1 is SGHVS and CDR2 FQNEAQ. DNA for the CDR3: TGTGCCAGCAGCTTAGAGTGGCAGAACACTGAAGCTTTCTTT. Translation gives CASSLEWQNTEAFF.

This clone was recorded only once. The chain carries TRBV19 and TRBJ1-3; D call uncertain. The CDR3 extends over 16 amino acids. Germline loops: CDR1 LNHDA, CDR2 SQIVND (reference sequence). Trimming removed 7 bases from V and 3 bases from J, with 19 bases in between. CDR3 protein: CASKVEGAWIGNTIYF. CDR3 DNA: TGTGCCAGTAAAGTGGAGGGTGCTTGGATTGGAAACACCATATATTTT.

J is TRBJ2-7 and V is TRBV27; 7 bases agree with TRBD1. The CDR3 runs 13 residues. CDR1 and CDR2 (germline): MNHEY, SMNVEV (reference sequence). After removal of 8 bases from V and 6 bases from J, the junction contained 10 bases not matched to a gene. The CDR3 loop is CASSGRQGGEQYF. DNA for the CDR3: TGTGCCAGCTCGGGCCGACAGGGTGGCGAGCAGTACTTC.

V usage is TRBV18 and J usage is TRBJ2-3; 8 positions match TRBD2. Trimming at V came to 2 bases and at J to 4 bases, leaving 11 bases not matched to a gene. This CDR3 has 17 residues. In germline, CDR1 is KGHSH, CDR2 LQKENI. The CDR3: CASSPSYKRERADTQYF. DNA for the CDR3: TGTGCCAGCTCACCATCATACAAGCGGGAGCGGGCAGATACGCAGTATTTT.

The V call is TRBV6-5, the J call TRBJ1-2, with 9 bases aligning to TRBD1. The CDR3 loop spans 14 amino acids. The V gene's germline CDR1 is MNHEY and CDR2 SVGAGI. V dropped 6 bases and J dropped 2; count of bases not matched to a gene: 4. The CDR3 DNA reads as TGTGCCAGCAGGGACAGGGGATCGAACTATGGCTACACCTTC. Translated: CASRDRGSNYGYTF.

V gene TRBV29-1 combines with J gene TRBJ1-1; no clear D. This CDR3 contains 13 residues. V lost 6 bases and J 0 bases, leaving 11 bases between the germline ends. The germline V gene has CDR1 SQVTM and CDR2 ANQGSEA. CDR3 in amino acids: CSVTSSMNTEAFF. The CDR3 DNA reads TGCAGCGTCACATCATCGATGAACACTGAAGCTTTCTTT.

This clone was observed a single time. This chain joins TRBV19 and TRBJ2-5; 10 bases line up with TRBD1. Germline values: CDR1 LNHDA, CDR2 SQIVND (reference sequence). The V and J ends lost 6 bases and 13 bases, in that order; junction bases with no gene match: 11. CDR3 length: 13 amino acids. The CDR3 protein is CASSSPGGDRGYF. CDR3 coding DNA: TGTGCCAGTAGCTCACCCGGTGGGGACAGGGGGTACTTC.

The rearrangement joins TRBV4-1 to TRBJ2-3; D is unresolved. Trimming took 2 bases from V and 3 from J, leaving 9 bases between them. Germline V gene lookup returns CDR1 MGHRA and CDR2 YSYEKL. The CDR3 is made up of 14 amino acids. CDR3 coding DNA: TGCGCCAGCAGCCAACAAGCTGTTACAGATACGCAGTATTTT. Amino acids: CASSQQAVTDTQYF.

V gene TRBV5-1 combines with J gene TRBJ2-5, with 7 bases identical to TRBD2. Germline loops: CDR1 SGHRS, CDR2 YFSETQ. Trimming took 7 bases from V and 5 from J; bases not matched to a gene: 8. The CDR3 length is 13 residues. CDR3 region: CASLGLGGETQYF. The CDR3 DNA reads TGCGCCAGCCTTGGGCTGGGAGGGGAGACCCAGTACTTC.

This chain links TRBV4-1 with TRBJ1-3; D call uncertain. Per the germline V gene, CDR1 is MGHRA and CDR2 is YSYEKL. V was cut by 4 bases and J by 0 bases, with 13 bases left in between. This CDR3 contains 16 residues. The CDR3 is CASSRGETVSGNTIYF. In DNA, the CDR3 is TGCGCCAGCAGCCGAGGTGAGACCGTCTCTGGAAACACCATATATTTT.

The chain joins TRBV10-3 to TRBJ1-4; D perhaps matches TRBD1 (5 bases). Trimming removed 6 bases at V and 0 bases at J, with 11 bases between. From germline, CDR1 is ENHRY and CDR2 SYGVKD. The CDR3 has 15 residues. DNA of the CDR3: TGTGCCATCAGCCCCAGGGAGACAACTAATGAAAAACTGTTTTTT. This encodes CAISPRETTNEKLFF.